The rows below give T cell receptor beta chains drawn from one sample of a study of blood T cell repertoires in COVID-19. This table comes from immunoSEQ multiplex PCR, and its TCRdb copy is limited to in-frame clones, with some not included. In the table there are around 100,000 clones, 69% of which are singletons. Material: peripheral blood. Source of these receptors: a man aged 80 or over with acute or convalescent COVID-19. Both conserved end residues are part of each CDR3. A D gene is named only where the DNA matches it firmly. Where a row states a size, it is once, few, many or the class of an expanded clone; other rows omit it.

d_call j_call v_call clone_size cdr3_nt cdr3_aa
TRBD1 TRBJ2-7 TRBV7-2 NA TGTGCCAGCAGCTTACGCCCAGGGGGACCCTACGAGCAGTACTTC CASSLRPGGPYEQYF
NA TRBJ2-5 TRBV11-2 NA TGTGCCAGCAGCCCTCGGGGTGGAAGGACCCAGTACTTC CASSPRGGRTQYF
NA TRBJ2-3 TRBV21-1 few TGTGCCAGCAGCTGCAGGGGGCGGACCAGCACAGATACGCAGTATTTT CASSCRGRTSTDTQYF
TRBD1 TRBJ1-4 TRBV28 NA TGTGCCAGCAGCCAAACGGGACAGTCAAATGAAAAACTGTTTTTT CASSQTGQSNEKLFF
NA TRBJ2-3 TRBV28 NA TGTGCCAGCAGTCTCCAGAGCGGACTTCCTGATACGCAGTATTTT CASSLQSGLPDTQYF
NA TRBJ2-2 TRBV28 few TGTGCCAGCAGAACTGAGGGCGGCTCCATGCCGGAGGGGGAGCTGTTTTTT CASRTEGGSMPEGELFF
TRBD1 TRBJ2-7 TRBV3-1/TRBV3-2 NA TGTGCCAGCAGCCAGTTGGACAGGGACCACGACCCCCTCTACGAGCAGTACTTC CASSQLDRDHDPLYEQYF
TRBD2 TRBJ2-1 TRBV28 NA TGTGCCAGCAGGCTAGCGGGGGCCTACAATGAGCAGTTCTTC CASRLAGAYNEQFF
NA TRBJ2-5 TRBV9 NA TGTGCCAGCAGCGTAGAGGCGGGATTACAAGAGACCCAGTACTTC CASSVEAGLQETQYF
TRBD2 TRBJ2-1 TRBV12-5 NA TGTGCTAGTGGTGGGGGGCTAGCGGGAGTCAATGAGCAGTTCTTC CASGGGLAGVNEQFF
NA TRBJ2-7 TRBV28 NA TGTGCCAGCAGTTTAGTAGGACTAACCTACGAGCAGTACTTC CASSLVGLTYEQYF
TRBD1 TRBJ2-1 TRBV28 NA TGTGCCAGCAGTTCCACGGGACAGTCTTCTGAGCAGTTCTTC CASSSTGQSSEQFF
NA TRBJ2-6 TRBV7-9 NA TGTGCCAACAGCTCTACGCTCTCTGGGGCCAACGTCCTGACTTTC CANSSTLSGANVLTF
NA TRBJ2-1 TRBV29-1 once TGCAGCGTAAAGGTGGCGGGGATGAGTGAGCAGTTCTTC CSVKVAGMSEQFF
TRBD2 TRBJ2-7 TRBV5-4 once TGTGCCAGCAGCACCTCTAGCGGGGCGAGGCTTGAGCAGTACTTC CASSTSSGARLEQYF
NA TRBJ1-5 TRBV3-1/TRBV3-2 few TGTGCCAGCAGCCAAGACCCAGATCAGCCCCAGCATTTT CASSQDPDQPQHF
TRBD2 TRBJ2-1 TRBV5-6 few TGTGCCAGCAGCTTGATTAGCGGGAGTCGGAATGAGCAGTTCTTC CASSLISGSRNEQFF
TRBD1 TRBJ1-2 TRBV20-1 NA TGCAGTGCTCCCGGGACAGAGGGCTACACCTTC CSAPGTEGYTF
TRBD2 TRBJ2-3 TRBV5-3 NA TGTGCCAGTAGGACTAGCGGGAGTTCAGATACGCAGTATTTT CASRTSGSSDTQYF
NA TRBJ1-1 TRBV6-5 NA TGTGCCAGCACATGGAACACTGAAGCTTTCTTT CASTWNTEAFF
NA TRBJ2-2 TRBV11-3 once TGTGCCAGCAGCCTGGAGGGCACCGGGGAGCTGTTTTTT CASSLEGTGELFF
TRBD1 TRBJ1-1 TRBV11-2 NA TGTGCCAGCAGCTTGACAGGGGTGAACACTGAAGCTTTCTTT CASSLTGVNTEAFF
TRBD2 TRBJ2-1 TRBV18 NA TGTGCCAGCTCACCGGAGGGTCCGTCCGGGGGGGCCTACAATGAGCAGTTCTTC CASSPEGPSGGAYNEQFF
NA TRBJ1-2 TRBV9 once TGTGCCAGCAGCCCCCCGGCTAGGGAGGGTGGCTACACCTTC CASSPPAREGGYTF
NA TRBJ2-1 TRBV21-1 many TGTGCCAGCACTCAGCGGGGGGGACTAAATGAGCAGTTCTTC CASTQRGGLNEQFF
NA TRBJ2-1 TRBV9 NA TGTGCCAGCAGCCCTAGGGGCCAGGGGGGTTACAATGAGCAGTTCTTC CASSPRGQGGYNEQFF
TRBD1 TRBJ1-2 TRBV2 NA TGTGCCAGCAGTACCGGGACAGAGCTCTGGGGTCATGGCTACACCTTC CASSTGTELWGHGYTF
NA TRBJ2-3 TRBV23-1 NA TGCGCCAGCAGTCAATCGTACGGATACAGTGCTACAGATACGCAGTATTTT CASSQSYGYSATDTQYF
NA TRBJ1-1 TRBV5-1 NA TGCGCCAGCAGCTTGCCCTCCACTGAAGCTTTCTTT CASSLPSTEAFF
NA TRBJ1-3 TRBV18 NA TGTGCCAGCTCACGTACACGAAGCGAAACGGGAAACACCATATATTTT CASSRTRSETGNTIYF
NA TRBJ2-7 TRBV6-5 once TGTGCCAGCACGGCGGTTAGCTCCTACGAGCAGTACTTC CASTAVSSYEQYF
TRBD1 TRBJ1-2 TRBV9 few TGTGCCAGCAGCGAGAGGACAGGGGAAGGCTACACCTTC CASSERTGEGYTF
NA TRBJ1-4 TRBV4-3 NA TGCGCCAGCAGCCAAGGGGCAGGTAATGAAAAACTGTTTTTT CASSQGAGNEKLFF
NA TRBJ1-3 TRBV20-1 NA TGCAGTGCTAGTTTGGGCTTGGGTGGAAACACCATATATTTT CSASLGLGGNTIYF
NA TRBJ1-3 TRBV6-1 NA TGTGCCAGCATCGTAGGGGCTTCAAGTGTCACCATATATTTT CASIVGASSVTIYF
NA TRBJ1-2 TRBV9 NA TGTGCCAGCAGCCTCGGGACTACCTATGGCTACACCTTC CASSLGTTYGYTF
TRBD1 TRBJ2-5 TRBV7-8 NA TGTGCCAGCAGCTTAGCGGGGCGGACAGGGTTCGAGACCCAGTACTTC CASSLAGRTGFETQYF
TRBD2 TRBJ2-1 TRBV5-1 NA TGCGCCAGCAGCTTGGGGCTAGCGGGAGTTGATGAGCAGTTCTTC CASSLGLAGVDEQFF
NA TRBJ2-1 TRBV28 NA TGTGCCAGCAGTACCCTAGAGGCGGTCTCCTACAATGAGCAGTTCTTC CASSTLEAVSYNEQFF
NA TRBJ2-1 TRBV29-1 NA TGCAGCGTTGAAGGGGGAGCAGGCCCCTGGGAGCAGTTCTTC CSVEGGAGPWEQFF
NA TRBJ1-6 TRBV5-1 NA TGCGCCAGCAGGTTCGGAGAGATCGGCTCACCCCTCCACTTT CASRFGEIGSPLHF
TRBD2 TRBJ2-1 TRBV5-1 NA TGCGCCAGCAGCCCGCGGGACTACCCGTCCAATGAGCAGTTCTTC CASSPRDYPSNEQFF
NA TRBJ2-1 TRBV5-6 NA TGTGCCAGCAGACTAAGGCGGGCGGGCCCTGAGCAGTTCTTC CASRLRRAGPEQFF
NA TRBJ1-2 TRBV12-3/TRBV12-4 few TGTGCCAGCAGTTTCGGGAACAGTGGCTACACCTTC CASSFGNSGYTF
NA TRBJ1-1 TRBV5-6 NA TGTGCCAGCAACTCAGGCCTCAACACTGAAGCTTTCTTT CASNSGLNTEAFF
NA TRBJ2-7 TRBV5-6 NA TGTGCCAGCAGCTGGCAACGGGTGAACTACGAGCAGTACTTC CASSWQRVNYEQYF
NA TRBJ1-2 TRBV7-8 NA TGTGCCAGCAGCTTAGGCGGACAGCTTTCCCGCTATGGCTACACCTTC CASSLGGQLSRYGYTF
NA TRBJ1-1 TRBV28 NA TGTGCCAGCAGCACCCCACAGAACACTGAAGCTTTCTTT CASSTPQNTEAFF
TRBD2 TRBJ2-7 TRBV6-4 NA TGTGCCAGCAGTGAATCCGGGGGGAAGCAGTACTTC CASSESGGKQYF
NA TRBJ2-6 TRBV11-3 NA TGTGCCATCTACAGGGTTTCTGGGGCCAACGTCCTGACTTTC CAIYRVSGANVLTF
NA TRBJ1-5 TRBV7-2 NA TGTGCCAGCAGCTTAGTGTCACAGGGAGATCAGCCCCAGCATTTT CASSLVSQGDQPQHF
NA TRBJ2-5 TRBV9 few TGTGCCAGCAGCGCCAGAGGGCAGGGGCAAGAGACCCAGTACTTC CASSARGQGQETQYF
TRBD2 TRBJ2-7 TRBV7-2 NA TGTGCCAGCAGCGAAGGGACTAGTCGTGGCGACGAGCAGTACTTC CASSEGTSRGDEQYF
NA TRBJ2-6 TRBV27 NA TGTGCCAGCAGTCTCAGAAGCTCTGGGGCCAACGTCCTGACTTTC CASSLRSSGANVLTF
TRBD1 TRBJ2-7 TRBV11-1 NA TGTGCCAGCAGCCCCAGGACAGGGAACTACGAGCAGTACTTC CASSPRTGNYEQYF